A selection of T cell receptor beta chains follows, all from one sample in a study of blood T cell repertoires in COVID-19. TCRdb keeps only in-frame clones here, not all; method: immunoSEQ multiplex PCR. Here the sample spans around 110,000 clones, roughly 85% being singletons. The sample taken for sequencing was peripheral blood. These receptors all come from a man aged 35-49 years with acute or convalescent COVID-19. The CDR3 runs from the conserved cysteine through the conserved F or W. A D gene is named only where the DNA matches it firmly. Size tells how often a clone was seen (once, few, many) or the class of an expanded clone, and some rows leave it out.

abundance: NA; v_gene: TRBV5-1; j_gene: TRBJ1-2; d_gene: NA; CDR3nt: TGCGCCAGCAGTCTGGTGGGGGCTGAGGGTGGCTACACCTTC; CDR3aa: CASSLVGAEGGYTF
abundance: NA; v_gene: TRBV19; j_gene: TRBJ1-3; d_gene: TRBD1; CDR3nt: TGTGCCAGTAGTATCGGGACAGACGATGGAAACACCATATATTTT; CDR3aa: CASSIGTDDGNTIYF
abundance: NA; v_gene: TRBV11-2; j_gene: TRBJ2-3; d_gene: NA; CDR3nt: TGTGCCAGCAGCTTAGTCCCCGGTAGCGCAATCGATACGCAGTATTTT; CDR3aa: CASSLVPGSAIDTQYF
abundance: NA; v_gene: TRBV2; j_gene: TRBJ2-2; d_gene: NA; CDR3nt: TGTGCCAGCAGTAGGCCAGGGGCCGGGGAGCTGTTTTTT; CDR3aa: CASSRPGAGELFF
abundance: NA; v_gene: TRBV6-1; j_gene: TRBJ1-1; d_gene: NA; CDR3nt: TGTGCCAGCAGTTCCCAGGCCCTCATGAACACTGAAGCTTTCTTT; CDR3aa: CASSSQALMNTEAFF
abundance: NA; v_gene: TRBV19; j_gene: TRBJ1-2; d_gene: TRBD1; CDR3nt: TGTGCCAGTAGTATTCAGGGGGAGCGAGGCTACACCTTC; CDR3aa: CASSIQGERGYTF
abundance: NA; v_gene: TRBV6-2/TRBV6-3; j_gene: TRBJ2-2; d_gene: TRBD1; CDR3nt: TGTGCCAGCAGCCCGGTACCGGGACAGGCCCTCGTGATCACCGGGGAGCTGTTTTTT; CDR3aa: CASSPVPGQALVITGELFF
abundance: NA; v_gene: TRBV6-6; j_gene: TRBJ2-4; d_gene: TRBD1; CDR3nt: TGTGCCAGCAGTTACTCGGGACAGGGGGAAAACATTCAGTACTTC; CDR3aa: CASSYSGQGENIQYF
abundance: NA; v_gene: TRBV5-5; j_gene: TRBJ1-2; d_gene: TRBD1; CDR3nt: TGTGCCAGCAGCCCACAGGGGGCACGGGGCTACACCTTC; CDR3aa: CASSPQGARGYTF
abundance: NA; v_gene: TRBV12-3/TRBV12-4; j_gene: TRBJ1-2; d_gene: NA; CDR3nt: TGTGCCAGCAGGCCACAGGCCGTAGGCGGCTACACCTTC; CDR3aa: CASRPQAVGGYTF
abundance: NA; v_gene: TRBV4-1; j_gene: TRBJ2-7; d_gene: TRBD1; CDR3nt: TGCGCCAGCAGCCAAGCCCCGGGACAGGGTTACGAGCAGTACTTC; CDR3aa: CASSQAPGQGYEQYF
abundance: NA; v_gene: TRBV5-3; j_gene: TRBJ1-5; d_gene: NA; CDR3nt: TGTGCCAGAAGCTTGGGACAGGACGGGGACAATCAGCCCCAGCATTTT; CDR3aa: CARSLGQDGDNQPQHF
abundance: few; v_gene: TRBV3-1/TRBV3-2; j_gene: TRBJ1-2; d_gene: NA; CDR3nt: TGTGCCAGCAGCCAAGATCTACCACAGGACTATGGCTACACCTTC; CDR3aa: CASSQDLPQDYGYTF
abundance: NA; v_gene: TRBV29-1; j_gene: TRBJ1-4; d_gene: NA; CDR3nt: TGCAGCGTTGGGGGAGCAACTAATGAAAAACTGTTTTTT; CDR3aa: CSVGGATNEKLFF
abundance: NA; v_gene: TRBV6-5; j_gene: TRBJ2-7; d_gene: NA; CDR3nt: TGTGCCAGCAGACACTACGAGCAGTACTTC; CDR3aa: CASRHYEQYF
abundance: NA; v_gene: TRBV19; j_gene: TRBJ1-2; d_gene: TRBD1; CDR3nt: TGTGCCAGTACGGGACAGGGTCCCTCTAACTATGGCTACACCTTC; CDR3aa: CASTGQGPSNYGYTF
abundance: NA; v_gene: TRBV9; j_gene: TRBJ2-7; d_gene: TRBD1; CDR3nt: TGTGCCAGCACCCTGGGACAGGAGCCCTACGAGCAGTACTTC; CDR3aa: CASTLGQEPYEQYF
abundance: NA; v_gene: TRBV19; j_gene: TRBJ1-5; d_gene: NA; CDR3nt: TGTGCCAGTAGTATACCGGGTAGCTATAGCAATCAGCCCCAGCATTTT; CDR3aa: CASSIPGSYSNQPQHF
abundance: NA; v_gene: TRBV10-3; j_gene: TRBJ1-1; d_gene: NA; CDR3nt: TGTGCCATCAGACGGGACACATGGAACACTGAAGCTTTCTTT; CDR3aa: CAIRRDTWNTEAFF
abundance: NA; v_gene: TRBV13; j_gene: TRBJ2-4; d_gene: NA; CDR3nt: TGTGCCAGCAGCTTAGACAGATTAAACATTCAGTACTTC; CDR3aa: CASSLDRLNIQYF
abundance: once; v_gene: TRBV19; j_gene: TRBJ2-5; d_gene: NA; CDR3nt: TGTGCCAGTAAGGAGCAAGAGACCCAGTACTTC; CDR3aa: CASKEQETQYF
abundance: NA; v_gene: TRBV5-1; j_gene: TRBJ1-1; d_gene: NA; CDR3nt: TGCGCCAGCAGCGTCGGGGATTTCAACACTGAAGCTTTCTTT; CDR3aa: CASSVGDFNTEAFF
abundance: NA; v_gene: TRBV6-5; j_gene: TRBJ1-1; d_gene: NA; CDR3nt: TGTGCCAGCAGCATCGGGGAGGTCACTGAAGCTTTCTTT; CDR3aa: CASSIGEVTEAFF
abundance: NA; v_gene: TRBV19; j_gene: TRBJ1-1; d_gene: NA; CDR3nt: TGTGCCAGTAGTATGGGAGGGGCCCTCGACACTGAAGCTTTCTTT; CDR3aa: CASSMGGALDTEAFF
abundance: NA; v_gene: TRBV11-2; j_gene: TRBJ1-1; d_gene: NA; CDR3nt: TGTGCCAGCAGCCCAGTTACAGGCGGAATGAACACTGAAGCTTTCTTT; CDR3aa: CASSPVTGGMNTEAFF
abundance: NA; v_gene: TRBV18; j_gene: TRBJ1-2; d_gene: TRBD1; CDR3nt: TGTGCCAGCTCACCACCGGGTCAGGGGGCTGGCTACACCTTC; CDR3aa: CASSPPGQGAGYTF
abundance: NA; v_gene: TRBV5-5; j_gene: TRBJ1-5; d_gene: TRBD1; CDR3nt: TGTGCCAGCAGCTTGGGGGCAGGGGGGTATAGCAATCAGCCCCAGCATTTT; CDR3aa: CASSLGAGGYSNQPQHF
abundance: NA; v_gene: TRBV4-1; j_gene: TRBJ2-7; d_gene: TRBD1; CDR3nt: TGCGCCAGCAGCCAAGATCGGGGGACAGGGGGTGCGATCGACGAGCAGTACTTC; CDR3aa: CASSQDRGTGGAIDEQYF
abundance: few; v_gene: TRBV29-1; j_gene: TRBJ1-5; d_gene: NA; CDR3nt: TGCAGCGTTCATCCCAGACAGGCGGAAAGAGTGAAGCCCCAGCATTTT; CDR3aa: CSVHPRQAERVKPQHF
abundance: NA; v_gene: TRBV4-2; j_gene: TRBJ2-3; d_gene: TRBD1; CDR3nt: TGTGCCAGCAGCGACAACAGGGGAGAACTTACTAGCACAGATACGCAGTATTTT; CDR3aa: CASSDNRGELTSTDTQYF
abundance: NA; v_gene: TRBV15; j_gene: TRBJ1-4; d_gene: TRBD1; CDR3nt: TGTGCCACCAGCAGGGACAGGGGCGCAACTAATGAAAAACTGTTTTTT; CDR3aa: CATSRDRGATNEKLFF
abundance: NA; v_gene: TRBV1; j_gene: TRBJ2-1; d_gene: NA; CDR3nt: TGCACCAGCAGCCAAAAGGGACTAGCGTATTACAATGAGCAGTTCTTC; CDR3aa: CTSSQKGLAYYNEQFF
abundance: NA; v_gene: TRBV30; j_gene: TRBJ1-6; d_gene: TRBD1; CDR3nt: TGTGCCTGGACCGGGGCAGGGGGTGGGTCACCCCTCCACTTT; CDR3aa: CAWTGAGGGSPLHF
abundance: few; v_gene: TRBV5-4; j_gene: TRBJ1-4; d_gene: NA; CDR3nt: TGTGCCAGCAGCCCAGGGACAACCACTCTTAATGAAAAACTGTTTTTT; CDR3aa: CASSPGTTTLNEKLFF
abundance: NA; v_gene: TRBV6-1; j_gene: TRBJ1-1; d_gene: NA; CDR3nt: TGTGCCAGCAGTGAGCAGGGGAACACTGAAGCTTTCTTT; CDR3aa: CASSEQGNTEAFF
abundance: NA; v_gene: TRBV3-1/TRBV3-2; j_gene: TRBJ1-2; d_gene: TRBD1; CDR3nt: TGTGCCAGCAGCCAAGATTGGACAGGGGCATTCTATGGCTACACCTTC; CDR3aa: CASSQDWTGAFYGYTF
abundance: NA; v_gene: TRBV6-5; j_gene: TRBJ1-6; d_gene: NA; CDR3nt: TGTGCCAGCAGTTACTCGAACAGGGACTCACCCCTCCACTTT; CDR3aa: CASSYSNRDSPLHF
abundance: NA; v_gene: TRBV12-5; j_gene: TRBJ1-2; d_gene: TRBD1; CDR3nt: TGTGCTAGTGGTTTGGTAATCACAGGGGGCAGGTATGGCTACACCTTC; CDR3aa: CASGLVITGGRYGYTF
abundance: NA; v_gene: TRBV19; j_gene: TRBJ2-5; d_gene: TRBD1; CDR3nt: TGTGCCAGTAGTATAGATAGAGGCAGGGGGCGAGGAGAGACCCAGTACTTC; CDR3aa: CASSIDRGRGRGETQYF
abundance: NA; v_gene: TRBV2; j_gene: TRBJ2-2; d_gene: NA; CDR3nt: TGTGCCAGCCTCAGGGGAGGGGCCGGGGAGCTGTTTTTT; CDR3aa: CASLRGGAGELFF
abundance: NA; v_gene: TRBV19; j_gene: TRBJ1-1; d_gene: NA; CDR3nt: TGTGCCAGTAGTATCGGGGCGGGGTTCGGCGGCACTGAAGCTTTCTTT; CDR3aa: CASSIGAGFGGTEAFF
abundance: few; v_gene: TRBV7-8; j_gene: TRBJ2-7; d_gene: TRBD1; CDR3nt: TGTGCCAGCAGCACGGACAGGCTCACCTACGAGCAGTACTTC; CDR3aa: CASSTDRLTYEQYF
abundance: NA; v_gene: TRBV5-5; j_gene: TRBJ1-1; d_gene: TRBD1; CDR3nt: TGTGCCAGCAGCTGGGACAGGGGAGGAACTGAAGCTTTCTTT; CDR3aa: CASSWDRGGTEAFF
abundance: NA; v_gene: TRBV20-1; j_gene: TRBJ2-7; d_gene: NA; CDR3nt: TGCAGTGCTAGTCCCTTCCTTAGCGGAGGGACGGGGCGCGAGCAGTACTTC; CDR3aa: CSASPFLSGGTGREQYF
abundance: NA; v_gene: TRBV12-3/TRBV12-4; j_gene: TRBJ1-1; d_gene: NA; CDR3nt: TGTGCCAGCACCCCCGGGTCCACTGAAGCTTTCTTT; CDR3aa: CASTPGSTEAFF
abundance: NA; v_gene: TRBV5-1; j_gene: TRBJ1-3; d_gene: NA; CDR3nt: TGCGCCAGCAGCTTCGCGGCGTCAGGAAACACCATATATTTT; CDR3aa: CASSFAASGNTIYF